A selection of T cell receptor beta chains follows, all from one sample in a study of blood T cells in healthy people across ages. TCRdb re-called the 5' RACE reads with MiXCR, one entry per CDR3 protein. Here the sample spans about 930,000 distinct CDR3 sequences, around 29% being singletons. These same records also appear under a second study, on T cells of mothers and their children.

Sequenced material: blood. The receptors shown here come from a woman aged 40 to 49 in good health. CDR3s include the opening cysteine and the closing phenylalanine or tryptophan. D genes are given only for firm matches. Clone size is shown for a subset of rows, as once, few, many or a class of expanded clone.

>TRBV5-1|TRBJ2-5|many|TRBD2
TGCGCCAGCAGCGCGACTAGCGGGGAACAAGAGACCCAGTACTTC
CASSATSGEQETQYF
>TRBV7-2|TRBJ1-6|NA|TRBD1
TGTGCCAGCAGCCAACAGGGGGCGGCCTATAATTCACCCCTCCACTTT
CASSQQGAAYNSPLHF
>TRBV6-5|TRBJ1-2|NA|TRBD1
TGTGCCAGCAACCTTGTTTCCGGGACAGGGGACTATGGCTACACCTTC
CASNLVSGTGDYGYTF
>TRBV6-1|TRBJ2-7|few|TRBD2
TGTGCCAGCAGGAAGGAGGGGAGGGGCGAGCAGTACTTC
CASRKEGRGEQYF
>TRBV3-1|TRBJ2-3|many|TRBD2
TGTGCCAGCAGCCAACTAGTCGGACTAGGTGTGTTCTCAGATACGCAGTATTTT
CASSQLVGLGVFSDTQYF
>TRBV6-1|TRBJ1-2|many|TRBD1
TGTGCCAGCAGTGGGCCCTCCGGGACAGGGGTTAACTATGGCTACACCTTC
CASSGPSGTGVNYGYTF
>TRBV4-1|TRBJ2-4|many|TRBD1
TGCGCCAGCAGCACAACAGGGGGCTCCAAAAACATTCAGTACTTC
CASSTTGGSKNIQYF
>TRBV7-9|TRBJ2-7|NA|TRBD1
TGTGCCAGCAGTTCCGGGACAGGGGGTCCCGAGCAGTACTTC
CASSSGTGGPEQYF
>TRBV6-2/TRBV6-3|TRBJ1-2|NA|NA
TGTGCCAGCAGCACACGATCCTGGGCACGGACAGCCAACCTTAACTATGGCTGCACCTTC
CASSTRSWARTANLNYGCTF
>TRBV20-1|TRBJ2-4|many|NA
TGCAGTGCGTTCGGGGCCAACATTCAGTACTTC
CSAFGANIQYF
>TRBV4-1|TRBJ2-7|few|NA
TGCGCCAGCAGCCAAGCGGACGTCCCCTACGAGCAGTACTTC
CASSQADVPYEQYF
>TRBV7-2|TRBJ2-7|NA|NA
TGTGCCAGCAGCTTAGACTGGCACCCCTGCGAGCAGTACTTC
CASSLDWHPCEQYF
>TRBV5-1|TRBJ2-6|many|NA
TGCGCCAGCTGGGACCGTCACCACTCTGGGGCCAACGTCCTGACTTTC
CASWDRHHSGANVLTF
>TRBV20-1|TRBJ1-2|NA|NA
TGCAGTGCTAGAGGAGCGGGACCCTATGGCTACACCTTC
CSARGAGPYGYTF
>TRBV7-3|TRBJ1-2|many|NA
TGTGCCAGCAGCTTAATCCCCACGGAAAACTATGGCTACACCTTC
CASSLIPTENYGYTF
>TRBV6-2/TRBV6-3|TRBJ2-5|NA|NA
TGTGCCAGCAGTATACCTCGGCAGGGAGAGACCCAGTACTTC
CASSIPRQGETQYF
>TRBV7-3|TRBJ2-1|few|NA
TGTGCCAGCAGCTTAAACGGGTCTCGGAAGTTCTTC
CASSLNGSRKFF
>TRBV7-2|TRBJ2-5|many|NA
TGTGCCAGCAGCTTGGCGGGGGCCACCCCGTCAAAGACCCAGTACTTC
CASSLAGATPSKTQYF
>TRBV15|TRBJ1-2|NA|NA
TGTGCCACCAGCAGAGGAGGGTCATCCAACTATGGCTACACCTTC
CATSRGGSSNYGYTF
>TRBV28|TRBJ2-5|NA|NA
TGTGCCAGCAGTCCAACCGACAGGAACCAAGAGACCCAGTACTTC
CASSPTDRNQETQYF
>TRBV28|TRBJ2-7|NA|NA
TGTGCCAGCAGTTCCCAACGACTAGGTGCCGAGCAGTACTTC
CASSSQRLGAEQYF
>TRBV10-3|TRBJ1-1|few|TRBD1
TGTGCCATCAGTGTGGACAGGGTAGGCGGGGGGGCTGAAGCTTTCTTT
CAISVDRVGGGAEAFF
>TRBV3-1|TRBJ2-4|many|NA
TGTGCCAGCAGCCAAGATCGGGCTAGGCGGTCAAACATTCAGTACTTC
CASSQDRARRSNIQYF
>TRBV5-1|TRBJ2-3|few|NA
TGCGCCAGCAGCTTGGCCGCCTCTGCCCCAGATACGCAGTATTTT
CASSLAASAPDTQYF
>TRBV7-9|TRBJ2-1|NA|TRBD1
TGTGCCAGCAGCCTCGGACAGGGGGCCGACAATGAGCAGTTCTTC
CASSLGQGADNEQFF
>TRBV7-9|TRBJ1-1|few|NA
TGTGCCAGCAGCTTAGGGGGCAGGGGTTTCACTGAAGCTTTCTTT
CASSLGGRGFTEAFF
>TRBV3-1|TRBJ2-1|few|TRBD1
TGTGCCAGCAGTTATGGGACAGGGAACTACAATGAGCAGTTCTTC
CASSYGTGNYNEQFF